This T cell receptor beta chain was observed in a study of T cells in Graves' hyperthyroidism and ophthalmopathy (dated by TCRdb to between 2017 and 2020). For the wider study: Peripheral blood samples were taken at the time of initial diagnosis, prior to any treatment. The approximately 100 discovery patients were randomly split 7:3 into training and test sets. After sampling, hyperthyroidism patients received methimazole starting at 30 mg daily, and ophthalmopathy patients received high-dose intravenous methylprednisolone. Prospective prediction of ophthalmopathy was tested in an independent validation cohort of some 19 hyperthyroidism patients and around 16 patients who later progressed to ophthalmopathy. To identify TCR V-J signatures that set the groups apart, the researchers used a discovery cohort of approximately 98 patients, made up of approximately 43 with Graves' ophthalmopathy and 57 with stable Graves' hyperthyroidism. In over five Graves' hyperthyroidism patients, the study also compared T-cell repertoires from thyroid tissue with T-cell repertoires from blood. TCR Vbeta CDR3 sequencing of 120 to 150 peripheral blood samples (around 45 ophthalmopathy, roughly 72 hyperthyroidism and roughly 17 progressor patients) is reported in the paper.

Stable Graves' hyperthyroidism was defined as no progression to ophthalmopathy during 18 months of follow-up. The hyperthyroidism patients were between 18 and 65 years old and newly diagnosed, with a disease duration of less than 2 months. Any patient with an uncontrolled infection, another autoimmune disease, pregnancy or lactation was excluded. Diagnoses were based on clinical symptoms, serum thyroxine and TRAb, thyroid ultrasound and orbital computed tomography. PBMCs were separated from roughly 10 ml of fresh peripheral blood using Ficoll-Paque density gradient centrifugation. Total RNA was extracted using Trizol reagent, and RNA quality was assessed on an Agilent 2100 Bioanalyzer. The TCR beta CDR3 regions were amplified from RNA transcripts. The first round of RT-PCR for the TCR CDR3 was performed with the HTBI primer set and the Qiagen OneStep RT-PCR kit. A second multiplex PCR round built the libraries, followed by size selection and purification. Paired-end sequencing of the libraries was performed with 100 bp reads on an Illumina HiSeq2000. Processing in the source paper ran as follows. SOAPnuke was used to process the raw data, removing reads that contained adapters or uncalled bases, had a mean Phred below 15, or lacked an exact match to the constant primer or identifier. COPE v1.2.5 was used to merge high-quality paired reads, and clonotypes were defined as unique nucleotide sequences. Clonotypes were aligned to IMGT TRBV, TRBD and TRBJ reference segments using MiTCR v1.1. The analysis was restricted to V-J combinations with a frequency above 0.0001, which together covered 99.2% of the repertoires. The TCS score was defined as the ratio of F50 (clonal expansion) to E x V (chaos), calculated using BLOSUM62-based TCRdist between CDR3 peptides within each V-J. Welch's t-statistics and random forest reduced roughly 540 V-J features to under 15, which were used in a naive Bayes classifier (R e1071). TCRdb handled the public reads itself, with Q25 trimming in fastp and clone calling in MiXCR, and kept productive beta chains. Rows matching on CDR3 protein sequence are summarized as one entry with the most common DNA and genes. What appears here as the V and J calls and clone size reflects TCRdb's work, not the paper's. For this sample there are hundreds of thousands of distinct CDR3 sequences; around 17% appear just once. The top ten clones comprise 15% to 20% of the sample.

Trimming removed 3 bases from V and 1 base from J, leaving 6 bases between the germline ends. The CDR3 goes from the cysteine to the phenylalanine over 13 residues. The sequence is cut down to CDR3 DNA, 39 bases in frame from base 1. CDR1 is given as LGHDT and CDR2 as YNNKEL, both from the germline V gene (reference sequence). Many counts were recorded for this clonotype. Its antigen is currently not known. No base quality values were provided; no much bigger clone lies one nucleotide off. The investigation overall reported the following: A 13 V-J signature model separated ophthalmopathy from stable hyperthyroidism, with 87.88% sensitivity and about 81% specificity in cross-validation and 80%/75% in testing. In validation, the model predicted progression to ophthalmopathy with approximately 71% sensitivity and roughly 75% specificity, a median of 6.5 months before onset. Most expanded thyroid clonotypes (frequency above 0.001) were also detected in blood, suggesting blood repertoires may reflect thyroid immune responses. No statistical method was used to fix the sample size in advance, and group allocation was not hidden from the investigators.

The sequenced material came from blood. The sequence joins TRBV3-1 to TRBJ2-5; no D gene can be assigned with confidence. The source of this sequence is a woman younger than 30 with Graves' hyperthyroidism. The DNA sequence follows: TGTGCCAGCAGCCAGGGGTTCCAAGAGACCCAGTACTTC. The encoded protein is CASSQGFQETQYF.